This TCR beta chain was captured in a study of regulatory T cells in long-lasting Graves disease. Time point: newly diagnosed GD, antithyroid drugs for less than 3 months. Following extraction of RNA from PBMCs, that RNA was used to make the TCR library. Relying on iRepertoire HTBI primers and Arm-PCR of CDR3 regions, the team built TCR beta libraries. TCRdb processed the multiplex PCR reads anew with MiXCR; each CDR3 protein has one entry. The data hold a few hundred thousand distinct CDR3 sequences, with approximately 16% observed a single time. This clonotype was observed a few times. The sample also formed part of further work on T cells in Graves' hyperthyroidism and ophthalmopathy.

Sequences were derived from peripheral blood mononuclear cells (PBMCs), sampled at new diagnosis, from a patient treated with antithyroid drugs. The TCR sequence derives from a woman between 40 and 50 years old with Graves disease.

The CDR3 here is CASSQRGPMGYGSYEQYF. The CDR3 DNA reads TGCGCCAGCAGCCAGAGGGGACCCATGGGATACGGCTCCTACGAGCAGTACTTC. The chain carries TRBV4-1 and TRBJ2-7, with D tentatively TRBD1 or TRBD2 (5 bases each). Trimming cost V 3 bases and J 0 bases, with 21 bases left between them. Germline V gene data show CDR1 as MGHRA and CDR2 as YSYEKL. The CDR3 totals 18 residues.